This T cell receptor beta chain is from a study of control samples from healthy donors and cancer patients. Data came from immunoSEQ multiplex PCR; TCRdb stores just in-frame clones and leaves some out. Found here are around 100,000 clones, over 75% of them singletons; the top ten hold 18%. Sequenced material: blood. This TCR derives from a woman aged 50 to 60 in good health.

CDR3 sequence reads: CASSESGQTYIYGYTF. For the CDR3, the DNA is TGTGCCAGCAGTGAATCGGGCCAAACCTACATCTATGGCTACACCTTC. The genes are TRBV6-1 and TRBJ1-2; D uncertain. The CDR3 has 16 residues. Germline values: CDR1 MNHNS, CDR2 SASEGT. V was trimmed by 2 bases and J by 4 bases, leaving 17 bases between them.